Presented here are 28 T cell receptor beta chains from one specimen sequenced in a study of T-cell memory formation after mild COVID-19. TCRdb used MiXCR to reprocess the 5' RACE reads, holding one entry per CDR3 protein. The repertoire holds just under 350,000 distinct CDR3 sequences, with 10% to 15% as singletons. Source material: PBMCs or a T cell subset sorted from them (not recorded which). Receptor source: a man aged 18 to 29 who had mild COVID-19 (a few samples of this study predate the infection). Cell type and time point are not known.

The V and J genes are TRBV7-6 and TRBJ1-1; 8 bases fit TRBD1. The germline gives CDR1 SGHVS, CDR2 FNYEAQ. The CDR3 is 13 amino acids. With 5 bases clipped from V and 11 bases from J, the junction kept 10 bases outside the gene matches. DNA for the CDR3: TGTGCCAGCAGCGATGGACAGGGCCGGGGGGCTTTCTTT. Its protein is CASSDGQGRGAFF.

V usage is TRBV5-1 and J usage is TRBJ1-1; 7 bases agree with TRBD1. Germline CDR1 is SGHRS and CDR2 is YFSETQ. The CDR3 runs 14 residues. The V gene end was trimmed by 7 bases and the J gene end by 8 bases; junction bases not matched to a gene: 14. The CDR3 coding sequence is TGCGCCAGCCGCCAGCAGCTTGGGACAGTGGAAGCTTTCTTT. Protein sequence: CASRQQLGTVEAFF.

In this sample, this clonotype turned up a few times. The CDR3 reads CASREWAGELFF. Here the CDR3 DNA reads TGTGCCAGCAGAGAATGGGCCGGGGAGCTGTTTTTT. J is TRBJ2-2 and V is TRBV12-3 or TRBV12-4, with no clear D. CDR3 length equals 12 residues. Trimming cost V 6 bases and J 6 bases, with 8 bases left between them.

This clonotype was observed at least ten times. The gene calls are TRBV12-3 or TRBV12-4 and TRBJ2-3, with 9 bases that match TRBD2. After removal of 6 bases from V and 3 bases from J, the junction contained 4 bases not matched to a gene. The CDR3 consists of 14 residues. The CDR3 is CASRPGLATDTQYF. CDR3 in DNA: TGTGCCAGCAGACCGGGACTAGCTACAGATACGCAGTATTTT.

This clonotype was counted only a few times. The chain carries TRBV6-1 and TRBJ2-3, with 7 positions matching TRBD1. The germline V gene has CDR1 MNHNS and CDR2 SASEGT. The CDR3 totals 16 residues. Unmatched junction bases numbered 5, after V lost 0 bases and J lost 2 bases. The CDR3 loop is CASSEAFGTATDTQYF. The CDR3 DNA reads TGTGCCAGCAGTGAAGCATTTGGGACAGCCACAGATACGCAGTATTTT.

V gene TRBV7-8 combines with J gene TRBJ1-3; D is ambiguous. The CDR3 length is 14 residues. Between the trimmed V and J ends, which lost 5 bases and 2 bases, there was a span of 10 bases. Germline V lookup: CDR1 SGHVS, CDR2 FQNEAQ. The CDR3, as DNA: TGTGCCAGCAGCCGATCGATCCCTGGAAACACCATATATTTT. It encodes CASSRSIPGNTIYF. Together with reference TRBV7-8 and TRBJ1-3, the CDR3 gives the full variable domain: GAGVSQSPRYKVAKRGQDVALRCDPISGHVSLFWYQQALGQGPEFLTYFQNEAQLDKSGLPSDRFFAERPEGSVSTLKIQRTQQEDSAVYLCASSRSIPGNTIYFGEGSWLTVV.

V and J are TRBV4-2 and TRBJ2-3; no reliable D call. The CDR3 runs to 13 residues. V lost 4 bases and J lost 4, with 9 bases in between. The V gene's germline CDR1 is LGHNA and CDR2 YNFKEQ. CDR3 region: CASSPAWADTQYF. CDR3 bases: TGTGCCAGCAGCCCCGCCTGGGCAGATACGCAGTATTTT.

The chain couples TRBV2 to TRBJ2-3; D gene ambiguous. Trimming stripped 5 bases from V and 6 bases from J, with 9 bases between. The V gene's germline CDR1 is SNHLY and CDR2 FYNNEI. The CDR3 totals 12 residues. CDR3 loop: CASSSDKDTQYF. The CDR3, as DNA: TGTGCCAGCAGTTCCGACAAGGATACGCAGTATTTT.

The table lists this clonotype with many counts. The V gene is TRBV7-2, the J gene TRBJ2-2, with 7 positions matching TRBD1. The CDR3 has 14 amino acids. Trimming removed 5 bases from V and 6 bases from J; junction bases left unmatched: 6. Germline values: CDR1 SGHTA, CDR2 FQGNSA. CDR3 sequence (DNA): TGTGCCAGCAGCCCTACAGGGGTGTCCGGGGAGCTGTTTTTT. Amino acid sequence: CASSPTGVSGELFF.

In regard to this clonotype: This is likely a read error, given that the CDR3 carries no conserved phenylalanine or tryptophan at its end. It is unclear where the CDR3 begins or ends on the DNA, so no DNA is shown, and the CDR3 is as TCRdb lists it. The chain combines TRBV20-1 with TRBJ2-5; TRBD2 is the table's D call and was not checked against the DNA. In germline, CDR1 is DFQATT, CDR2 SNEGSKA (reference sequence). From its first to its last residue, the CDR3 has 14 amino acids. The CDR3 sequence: CSASIGASGGHYLI.

Here the CDR3 DNA reads TGCGCCAGCAGCGCCGGGACAGGGGGGATTGAGTTCAATACGCAGTATTTT. Translation: CASSAGTGGIEFNTQYF. The V and J genes are TRBV5-1 and TRBJ2-3; 11 nucleotides line up with TRBD1. Losses at the gene ends were 4 bases for V and 7 bases for J; bases not matched to a gene: 14. The CDR3 covers 17 residues. The germline CDR1 and CDR2 sequences are SGHRS and YFSETQ.

DNA for the CDR3: TGTGCCAGCAGTTTCCGGGGAGGGGGGGAAAAACTGTTTTTT. The encoded protein is CASSFRGGGEKLFF. The chain employs TRBV12-3 or TRBV12-4 and TRBJ1-4, with a possible D match to TRBD1 (6 bases). The CDR3 has 14 residues. The V end lost 3 bases, the J end lost 8 bases, and 13 bases lay between the germline ends.

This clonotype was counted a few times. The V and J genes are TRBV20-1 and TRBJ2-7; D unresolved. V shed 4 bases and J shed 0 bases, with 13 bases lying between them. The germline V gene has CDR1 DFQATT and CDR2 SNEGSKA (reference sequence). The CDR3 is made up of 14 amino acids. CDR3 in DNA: TGCAGTGCTATTCAGGCCGGTCCCTCCTACGAGCAGTACTTC. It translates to CSAIQAGPSYEQYF.

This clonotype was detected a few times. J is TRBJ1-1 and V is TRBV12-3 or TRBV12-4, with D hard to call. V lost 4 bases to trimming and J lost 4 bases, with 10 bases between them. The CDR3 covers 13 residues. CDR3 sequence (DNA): TGTGCCAGCAGTTACGGAGCGAGCACTGAAGCTTTCTTT. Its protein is CASSYGASTEAFF.

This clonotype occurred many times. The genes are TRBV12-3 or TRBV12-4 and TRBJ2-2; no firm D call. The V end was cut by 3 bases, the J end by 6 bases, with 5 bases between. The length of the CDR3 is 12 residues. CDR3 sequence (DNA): TGTGCCAGCAGTTTCTCATCCGGGGAGCTGTTTTTT. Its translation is CASSFSSGELFF.

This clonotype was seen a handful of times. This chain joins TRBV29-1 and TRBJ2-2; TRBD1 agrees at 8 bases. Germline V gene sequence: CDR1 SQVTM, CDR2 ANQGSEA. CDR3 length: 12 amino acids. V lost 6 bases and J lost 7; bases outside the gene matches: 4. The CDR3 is CSVRTGIGELFF. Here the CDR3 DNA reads TGCAGCGTAAGGACAGGGATCGGGGAGCTGTTTTTT.

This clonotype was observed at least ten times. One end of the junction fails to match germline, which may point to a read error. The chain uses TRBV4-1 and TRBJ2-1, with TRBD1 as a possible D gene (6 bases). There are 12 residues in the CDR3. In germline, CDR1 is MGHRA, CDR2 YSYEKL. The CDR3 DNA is TGTGCCAGCAGCCAAGGGGGCAATGAGCAGTTCTTC. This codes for CASSQGGNEQFF.

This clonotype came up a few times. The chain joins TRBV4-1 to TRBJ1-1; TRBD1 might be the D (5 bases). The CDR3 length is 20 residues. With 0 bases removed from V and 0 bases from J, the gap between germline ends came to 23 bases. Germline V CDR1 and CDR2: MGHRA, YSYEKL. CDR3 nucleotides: TGCGCCAGCAGCCAAGATCCTTTCGAGACAGCAGTCACCTTGAACACTGAAGCTTTCTTT. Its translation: CASSQDPFETAVTLNTEAFF.

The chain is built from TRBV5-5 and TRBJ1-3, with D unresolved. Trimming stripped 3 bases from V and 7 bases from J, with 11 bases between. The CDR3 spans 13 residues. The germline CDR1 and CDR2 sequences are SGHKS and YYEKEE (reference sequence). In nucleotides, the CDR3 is TGTGCCAGCAGCTGGGTGGGTCTGAACACCATATATTTT. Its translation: CASSWVGLNTIYF.

CDR3 loop: CASSLVGTRVYNEQFF. DNA of the CDR3: TGTGCCAGCAGCTTAGTTGGTACTAGGGTCTACAATGAGCAGTTCTTC. The chain couples TRBV7-8 to TRBJ2-1, with a weak D call TRBD2 (5 bases). The CDR3 runs to 16 residues. Germline lookup yields CDR1 SGHVS and CDR2 FQNEAQ. Trimming took off 1 base at V and 3 bases at J, with 13 bases between the two ends.

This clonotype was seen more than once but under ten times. The CDR3 nucleotides are TGTGCCAGCAGCTTGTGGACAGGGAATTATGGCTACACCTTC. This gives the protein CASSLWTGNYGYTF. This chain links TRBV7-2 with TRBJ1-2; 8 bases agree with TRBD1. This CDR3 has 14 amino acids. Germline values: CDR1 SGHTA, CDR2 FQGNSA. With V trimmed by 3 bases and J by 5 bases, 5 bases remained unmatched.

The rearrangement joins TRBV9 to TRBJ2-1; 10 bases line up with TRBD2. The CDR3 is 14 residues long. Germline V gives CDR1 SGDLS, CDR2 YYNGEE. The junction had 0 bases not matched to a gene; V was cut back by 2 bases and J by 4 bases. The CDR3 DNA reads TGTGCCAGCAGCGTGACTAGCGGGTACAATGAGCAGTTCTTC. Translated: CASSVTSGYNEQFF.

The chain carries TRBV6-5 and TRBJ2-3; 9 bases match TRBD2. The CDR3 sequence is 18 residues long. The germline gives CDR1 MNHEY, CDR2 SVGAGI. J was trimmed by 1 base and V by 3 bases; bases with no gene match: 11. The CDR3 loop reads CASSYTGPQRGGTDTQYF. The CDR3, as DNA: TGTGCCAGCAGTTATACGGGGCCCCAGCGGGGGGGCACAGATACGCAGTATTTT.

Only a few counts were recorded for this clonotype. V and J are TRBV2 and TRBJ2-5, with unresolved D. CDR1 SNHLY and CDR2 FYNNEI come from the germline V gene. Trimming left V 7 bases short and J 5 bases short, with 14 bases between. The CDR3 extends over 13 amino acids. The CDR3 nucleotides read TGTGCCAGCAATAATGCCCCGAGGGAGACCCAGTACTTC. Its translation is CASNNAPRETQYF.

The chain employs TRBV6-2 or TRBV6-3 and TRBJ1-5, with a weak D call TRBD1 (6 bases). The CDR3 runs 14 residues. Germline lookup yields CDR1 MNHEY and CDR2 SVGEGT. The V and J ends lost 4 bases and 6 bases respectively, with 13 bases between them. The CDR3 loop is CASSLGGFIQPQHF. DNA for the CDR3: TGTGCCAGCAGTTTAGGGGGATTTATTCAGCCCCAGCATTTT.

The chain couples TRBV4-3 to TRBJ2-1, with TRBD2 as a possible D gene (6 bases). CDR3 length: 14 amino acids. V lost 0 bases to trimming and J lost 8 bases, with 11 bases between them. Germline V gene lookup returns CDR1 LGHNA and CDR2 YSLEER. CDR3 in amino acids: CASSQERRVDEQFF. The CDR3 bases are TGCGCCAGCAGCCAAGAGCGGAGGGTCGATGAGCAGTTCTTC.

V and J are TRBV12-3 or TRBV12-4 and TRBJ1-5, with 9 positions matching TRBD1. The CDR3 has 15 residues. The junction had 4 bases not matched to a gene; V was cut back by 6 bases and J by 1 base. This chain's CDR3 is CASRRQGGSNQPQHF. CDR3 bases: TGTGCCAGCAGGCGACAGGGGGGGAGCAATCAGCCCCAGCATTTT.

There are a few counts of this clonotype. The CDR3 is CASIGQGYEQYF. The CDR3 nucleotides are TGTGCCAGCATAGGGCAGGGATACGAGCAGTACTTC. The chain is built from TRBV2 and TRBJ2-7; weak D call: TRBD1 (5 bases). Germline V gene data show CDR1 as SNHLY and CDR2 as FYNNEI. Trimming pared 7 bases from V and 4 bases from J, leaving 11 bases between. The CDR3 has 12 amino acids.